These T cell receptor beta chains were read from a single sample in a study of radiotherapy plus CTLA-4 blockade in lung cancer. Here immunoSEQ multiplex PCR was the method, and the copy in TCRdb shows in-frame clones only, minus some. In the table there are approximately 50,000 clones, 73% of which are singletons. Specimen: peripheral blood, collected from a patient treated with radiotherapy plus ipilimumab. These receptors were taken from a human donor with non-small cell lung cancer who had a complete response to radiotherapy plus ipilimumab. Each CDR3 is given with its conserved first and last residue. The D gene is left open where the match is weak. Only some rows state a clone size, as once, few, many or a class for expanded clones.

J gene | V gene | D gene | clone size | CDR3 DNA | CDR3 protein
TRBJ2-1 | TRBV9 | TRBD2 | few | TGTGCCAGCAGCGTAGGGCCCTCCGGCGGGGGCTCCTACAATGAGCAGTTCTTC | CASSVGPSGGGSYNEQFF
TRBJ1-5 | TRBV7-6 | TRBD1 | few | TGTGCCAGCAGCGCCGGGACAGGGAGGCAGCCCCAGCATTTT | CASSAGTGRQPQHF
TRBJ2-7 | TRBV30 | - | - | TGTGCCGCCCAACTAGTTACGGGGCAGTACTTC | CAAQLVTGQYF
TRBJ1-2 | TRBV6-6 | - | - | TGTGCCAGCAGGGGGGGGTACAGGGATTCTTCTGGCTACACCTTC | CASRGGYRDSSGYTF
TRBJ1-5 | TRBV2 | - | - | TGTGCCAGCAAAACAGGGTATAGCAATCAGCCCCAGCATTTT | CASKTGYSNQPQHF
TRBJ2-7 | TRBV4-3 | TRBD1 | - | TGCGCCAGCAGCCAAGAAAGAGGGGGCTGGGAGCAGTACTTC | CASSQERGGWEQYF
TRBJ1-6 | TRBV5-1 | TRBD1 | - | TGCGCCAGCAGCTCATCCGGGACAGAGTATTCACCCCTCCACTTT | CASSSSGTEYSPLHF
TRBJ2-1 | TRBV10-1 | TRBD1 | - | TGCGCCAGCAGTCCGGAAGGGGGCCGTGCCTACAATGAGCAGTTCTTC | CASSPEGGRAYNEQFF
TRBJ2-5 | TRBV18 | - | - | TGTGCCAGCTCACCAAGGGGCCAAGAGACCCAGTACTTC | CASSPRGQETQYF
TRBJ2-4 | TRBV7-2 | - | - | TGTGCCAGCAGCTTAGCGGTGGGGAGAGGTGGAAACATTCAGTACTTC | CASSLAVGRGGNIQYF
TRBJ2-7 | TRBV30 | - | - | TGTGCCTGGGAGGACTCGGGGTTCTACGAGCAGTACTTC | CAWEDSGFYEQYF
TRBJ1-1 | TRBV10-3 | TRBD1 | - | TGTGCCATCAGTGCGACAGGGGGCTCTGAAGCTTTCTTT | CAISATGGSEAFF
TRBJ1-2 | TRBV30 | - | - | TGTGCCTGGGGGGGGGTCTATGGCTACACCTTC | CAWGGVYGYTF
TRBJ1-2 | TRBV4-1 | - | - | TGCGCCAGCAGCCAAGTAGGAACGGGATATGGCTACACCTTC | CASSQVGTGYGYTF
TRBJ2-5 | TRBV7-9 | - | - | TGTGCCAGCAGCTCCCACAGACTAGGAGAGGAGACCCAGTACTTC | CASSSHRLGEETQYF
TRBJ1-2 | TRBV4-1 | - | - | TGCGCCAGCAGCCAAGTGGTCAGGGGATTTTCGGGAGGCTACACCTTC | CASSQVVRGFSGGYTF
TRBJ1-6 | TRBV6-5 | - | - | TGTGCCAGCAGTTACTCCGGTCCCCCTAAACCCCTCCACTTT | CASSYSGPPKPLHF
TRBJ2-6 | TRBV7-9 | - | few | TGTGCCAGCAGCTTCAGGGGTGACTCTGGGGCCAACGTCCTGACTTTC | CASSFRGDSGANVLTF
TRBJ2-7 | TRBV19 | TRBD2 | - | TGTGCCAGTAGCACAAAGCTAGCGGGTTCCTACGAGCAGTACTTC | CASSTKLAGSYEQYF
TRBJ2-1 | TRBV11-2 | - | - | TGTGCCAGCAGCTCAGACAGTGAGCAGTTCTTC | CASSSDSEQFF
TRBJ1-6 | TRBV6-1 | - | - | TGTGCCAGCAGACTCAGGGCTGATAATTCACCCCTCCACTTT | CASRLRADNSPLHF
TRBJ1-3 | TRBV9 | - | few | TGTGCCAGCAGCGTAGCTAATGGGGCGGCCTCTGGAAACACCATATATTTT | CASSVANGAASGNTIYF
TRBJ1-2 | TRBV10-2 | TRBD1 | - | TGCGCCAGCAGTTTCGGGACAGGGAACTATGGCTACACCTTC | CASSFGTGNYGYTF
TRBJ2-5 | TRBV6-6 | TRBD2 | - | TGTGCCAGCACGCGGGGGGCGCATGGGGAGACCCAGTACTTC | CASTRGAHGETQYF
TRBJ2-1 | TRBV18 | - | - | TGTGCCAGCTCACCGACGGCTTCTAGTTCCTACAATGAGCAGTTCTTC | CASSPTASSSYNEQFF
TRBJ2-3 | TRBV7-6 | - | - | TGTGCCAGCAGCTTAGCCGCAGGGGGCACAGATACGCAGTATTTT | CASSLAAGGTDTQYF
TRBJ1-6 | TRBV19 | - | - | TGTGCCAGTAGTCTCAGGACAGTGATGGATTCACCCCTCCACTTT | CASSLRTVMDSPLHF
TRBJ1-3 | TRBV6-6 | - | few | TGTGCCAGCAGCTACCTTTTACAGGGAACTGGAAACACCATATATTTT | CASSYLLQGTGNTIYF
TRBJ1-5 | TRBV15 | TRBD1 | - | TGTGCCACCAGCGACCCCAGGAGGGGGACAGACCGGCCCCAGCATTTT | CATSDPRRGTDRPQHF
TRBJ2-1 | TRBV5-1 | - | - | TGCGCCAGCTCCCGGAGGGAAAACTACAATGAGCAGTTCTTC | CASSRRENYNEQFF
TRBJ1-1 | TRBV5-1 | - | - | TGCGCCAGCAACCCCGGACAGAACACTGAAGCTTTCTTT | CASNPGQNTEAFF
TRBJ2-2 | TRBV2 | TRBD1 | - | TGTGCCAGCAGTAGACAGGGGTTAGGCCTCATTAATTCCGGGGAGCTGTTTTTT | CASSRQGLGLINSGELFF
TRBJ1-6 | TRBV7-2 | - | - | TGTGCCAGCAGCTTAAACATCCGTTCACCCCTCCACTTT | CASSLNIRSPLHF
TRBJ1-5 | TRBV2 | - | once | TGTGCCAGCAGCTCAGAAAGCAATCAGCCCCAGCATTTT | CASSSESNQPQHF
TRBJ2-3 | TRBV18 | - | - | TGTGCCAGCTCACCACGGGGGGGCAACACAGATACGCAGTATTTT | CASSPRGGNTDTQYF
TRBJ2-1 | TRBV18 | TRBD1 | few | TGTGCCAGCTCAGCCGGGACAGGATACAATGAGCAGTTCTTC | CASSAGTGYNEQFF
TRBJ2-7 | TRBV7-9 | TRBD1 | - | TGTGCCAGCAGCTTAGGCTGGGGACAGCCCTACGAGCAGTACTTC | CASSLGWGQPYEQYF
TRBJ2-2 | TRBV5-1 | TRBD2 | - | TGCGCCAGCAGCTTGGGACTAGCGGGAGGCGGCGGGGAGCTGTTTTTT | CASSLGLAGGGGELFF
TRBJ2-7 | TRBV5-1 | TRBD2 | - | TGCGCCAGCAGCTACGGGACTAGCGGGACAGGTTGGACCTACGAGCAGTACTTC | CASSYGTSGTGWTYEQYF
TRBJ2-1 | TRBV7-2 | TRBD2 | - | TGTGCCACTCAGGACGGCGGGGGTATGGGTTCCTACAATGAGCAGTTCTTC | CATQDGGGMGSYNEQFF
TRBJ2-2 | TRBV2 | TRBD2 | - | TGTGCCAGCTCAACTAGCGCAACGAACACCGGGGAGCTGTTTTTT | CASSTSATNTGELFF
TRBJ1-3 | TRBV30 | TRBD1 | once | TGTGCCTGGAGTGCGAGGGACAGGGGGCAGGGAAACACCATATATTTT | CAWSARDRGQGNTIYF
TRBJ1-4 | TRBV6-5 | TRBD1 | - | TGTGCCAGCAGTCACAGGGGTCGGGAAAAACTGTTTTTT | CASSHRGREKLFF
TRBJ1-2 | TRBV2 | TRBD1 | - | TGTGCCAGCAGTGTAGGACAGGGGGCCAACGGCTACACCTTC | CASSVGQGANGYTF